The source of this T cell receptor (beta chain) is a study of T cell responses to AZD1222 COVID-19 vaccine. The study, taken as a whole, reports: The study sampled repertoires only after the peak T cell response. Within unmutated variant regions lay the reported targets of nearly half of spike-specific TCRs. At baseline, seropositivity was found in only a handful of AZD1222 recipients. There were mostly white British donors and more females than males, and clonal diversity was possibly underestimated.

As regards this clone: Its antigen is currently unknown.

The table came from immunoSEQ multiplex PCR; TCRdb's copy has only in-frame clones and leaves some out. The table has some 170,000 clones, 85% to 95% seen once. The source was peripheral blood, collected 28 days after the second dose of the MenACWY control vaccine. This sequence was found in an adult who received the MenACWY meningococcal vaccine as a control.

The CDR3 here is CASSDSSGGHTEAFF. As DNA, the CDR3 is TGTGCCAGCAGTGACTCGTCAGGGGGCCACACTGAAGCTTTCTTT. This chain connects TRBV6-4 to TRBJ1-1; TRBD1 matches at 8 bases. The germline CDR1 and CDR2 sequences are MRHNA and SNTAGT. This CDR3 contains 15 residues. The V segment lost 0 bases and the J segment 3 bases; nucleotides outside the gene matches: 3.